The text below deals with one T cell receptor (beta chain). Its antigen is unidentified. The data derive from a study of T cell responses to AZD1222 COVID-19 vaccine. Trimming left V 8 bases short and J 0 bases short, with 19 bases between. This CDR3 contains 16 residues. Per germline, CDR1 PRHDT and CDR2 FYEKMQ (reference sequence). Second-dose timings of about 4 or about 12 weeks were pooled. General observations from the study: Clonal diversity may have been underestimated, and the donors were mostly white British, with more females than males. Repertoire sampling was restricted to post-peak T cell response timepoints.

Sequencing used immunoSEQ multiplex PCR; TCRdb keeps in-frame clones, though not all of them. The sample has about 180,000 clones; 85% to 95% are singletons. V gene TRBV13 combines with J gene TRBJ1-1, with a tentative D call TRBD1 (5 bases). The receptor's source is an adult who received the AZD1222 COVID-19 vaccine. The sequencing here drew on peripheral blood, taken 28 days after the second AZD1222 dose. In nucleotides, the CDR3 is TGTGCCAGCTCGGGTCCTGGGACTCCCCTGAACACTGAAGCTTTCTTT. Its protein product is CASSGPGTPLNTEAFF.